This record concerns one T cell receptor (beta chain) sequence. Its matching antigen is unknown. The data were obtained in a study of cytomegalovirus exposure and HLA in healthy donors. In the study overall: The same platform used for the 650 to 850 first-cohort repertoires was also used for the approximately 120 validation repertoires, as a later analysis reported. The study, taken as a whole, reports: Reports described diagnosis of cytomegalovirus status by the classifier as highly specific and sensitive.

Sequenced by immunoSEQ multiplex PCR; TCRdb stores in-frame clones only, minus some. The table includes a few hundred thousand clones, roughly 87% detected once. The sequence derives from a young woman in good health and CMV-seronegative. The material sequenced was PBMCs.

The CDR3 is CSVEVGRTDTQYF. The CDR3 DNA follows: TGCAGCGTTGAGGTGGGACGCACAGATACGCAGTATTTT. The chain carries TRBV29-1 and TRBJ2-3; either TRBD1 or TRBD2 may supply D (5 bases each). This CDR3 has 13 residues. Germline values: CDR1 SQVTM, CDR2 ANQGSEA. Trimming pared 3 bases from V and 1 base from J, leaving 8 bases between.